One and the same sample provided the 8 T cell receptor beta chains below, sequenced in a study of shared clonotypes between healthy human individuals. Only in-frame clones appear in the TCRdb table, and some are missing; sequencing was by immunoSEQ multiplex PCR. The table lists about 490,000 clones, over 65% of them singletons. Material: PBMCs. These receptors were collected from a middle-aged woman in good health. Some clones in this sample may be carry-over from other donors' samples.

The V and J genes are TRBV6-6 and TRBJ1-3; a possible D gene is TRBD1 (6 bases). Trimming removed 6 bases from V and 1 base from J, with 10 bases in between. The germline CDR1 and CDR2 sequences are MNHNY and SVGAGI (reference sequence). There are 14 residues in the CDR3. The CDR3 region is CASRGGLSGNTIYF. The CDR3 region has the DNA TGTGCCAGCAGGGGGGGGCTTTCTGGAAACACCATATATTTT.

The chain links TRBV7-8 to TRBJ2-2; 9 positions match TRBD1. The germline CDR1 and CDR2 sequences are SGHVS and FQNEAQ. Trimming removed 7 bases from V and 10 bases from J; junction bases left unmatched: 13. The CDR3 contains 15 residues. Here the CDR3 reads CASKQGAARPVELFF. The CDR3 nucleotides read TGTGCCAGCAAACAGGGGGCGGCTAGGCCCGTGGAGCTGTTTTTT. The entire variable domain, with the rest obtained from reference TRBV7-8 and TRBJ2-2, is as follows: GAGVSQSPRYKVAKRGQDVALRCDPISGHVSLFWYQQALGQGPEFLTYFQNEAQLDKSGLPSDRFFAERPEGSVSTLKIQRTQQEDSAVYLCASKQGAARPVELFFGEGSRLTVL.

The rearrangement uses TRBV5-5 and TRBJ1-2; unclear D gene. This CDR3 region has 14 residues. Germline V gene lookup returns CDR1 SGHKS and CDR2 YYEKEE (reference sequence). V was cut by 5 bases and J by 4 bases, with 15 bases left in between. CDR3 sequence: CASSTPTTAYGYTF. The CDR3 DNA reads as TGTGCCAGCAGTACGCCAACCACCGCCTATGGCTACACCTTC.

The chain links TRBV19 to TRBJ2-2; D may be TRBD2 (6 bases). Germline V gives CDR1 LNHDA, CDR2 SQIVND (reference sequence). This CDR3 spans 15 amino acids. V dropped 2 bases and J dropped 6 bases, with 13 bases sitting between them. CDR3 sequence reads: CASSIFPGLAGELFF. CDR3 nucleotides: TGTGCCAGTAGTATATTCCCGGGACTCGCCGGGGAGCTGTTTTTT.

To note about this clone: Sequence at one end of the junction differs from germline and may be a read error. At the DNA level, this CDR3 is encoded by other sequences in the same sample as well. V and J are TRBV18 and TRBJ1-2; perhaps TRBD1 as D (5 bases). The CDR3 covers 14 residues. The germline V gene has CDR1 KGHSH and CDR2 LQKENI. The CDR3 bases are TGTGCCAGCTCGCCACCCTACGGGGGGGATGGCTACACCTTC. This translates into CASSPPYGGDGYTF.

This chain links TRBV5-4 with TRBJ2-1, with 7 bases matching TRBD2. CDR1 SGHNT and CDR2 YYREEE come from the germline V gene (reference sequence). Unmatched junction bases numbered 4, after V lost 0 bases and J lost 4 bases. CDR3 length: 15 amino acids. The DNA for the CDR3 is TGTGCCAGCAGCTTGGATCCTAGCGGATACAATGAGCAGTTCTTC. Its translation: CASSLDPSGYNEQFF. Complete variable domain (other parts from reference TRBV5-4 and TRBJ2-1): ETGVTQSPTHLIKTRGQQVTLRCSSQSGHNTVSWYQQALGQGPQFIFQYYREEENGRGNFPPRFSGLQFPNYSSELNVNALELDDSALYLCASSLDPSGYNEQFFGPGTRLTVL.

A note on this clone: A much more abundant neighbour one base away suggests this may be a read error. This sequence joins TRBV29-1 and TRBJ2-5; 12 nucleotides line up with TRBD2. V trimming: 4 bases; J trimming: 4 bases; junction bases outside the gene matches: 4. Germline V CDR1 and CDR2: SQVTM, ANQGSEA. The CDR3 has 14 amino acids. CDR3 protein: CSVGGLAGRETQYF. The CDR3 DNA sequence: TGCAGCGTTGGAGGACTAGCGGGACGAGAGACCCAGTACTTC.

The V gene is TRBV5-1, the J gene TRBJ2-1; D may match TRBD1 or TRBD2 (5 bases each). Germline CDR1 SGHRS, CDR2 YFSETQ. The CDR3 spans 16 residues. Trimming pared 0 bases from V and 1 base from J, leaving 11 bases between. Written as DNA, the CDR3 is TGCGCCAGCAGCTTGGGTGGGGGAACATCCTACAATGAGCAGTTCTTC. Encoded protein: CASSLGGGTSYNEQFF.